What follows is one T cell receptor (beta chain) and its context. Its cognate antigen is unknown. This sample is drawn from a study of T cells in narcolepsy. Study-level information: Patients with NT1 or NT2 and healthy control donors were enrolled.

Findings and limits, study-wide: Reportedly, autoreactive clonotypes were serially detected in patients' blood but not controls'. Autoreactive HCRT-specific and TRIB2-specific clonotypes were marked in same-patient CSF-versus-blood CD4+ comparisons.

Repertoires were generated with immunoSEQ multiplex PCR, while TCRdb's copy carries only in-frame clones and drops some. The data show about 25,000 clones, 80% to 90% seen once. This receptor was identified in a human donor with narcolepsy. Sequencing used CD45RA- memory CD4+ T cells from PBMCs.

The CDR3 DNA reads as TGTGCCAGCACGCGACAGGGGTTCTACGAGCAGTACTTC. Its translation: CASTRQGFYEQYF. This chain uses TRBV5-6 with TRBJ2-7, with 8 bases lining up with TRBD1. J was trimmed by 3 bases and V by 6 bases; bases with no gene match: 5. The CDR3 length is 13 residues. The germline CDR1 and CDR2 sequences are SGHDT and YYEEEE.